This TCR beta chain was retrieved from a study of blood T cell repertoires in COVID-19. Overall study: Researchers got acute and convalescent COVID-19 samples from the United States, Italy and Spain. Nucleic acid was either cDNA or gDNA, and it came from T cells, B-cell-depleted T cells, or PBMCs.

In the original processing: From reference gene primer amplification, estimates of nucleated cell counts were derived. Profiling relied on immunoSEQ multiplex PCR, and the TCRdb table lists in-frame clones only, not all of them. D and trimming come from the DNA, and the V and J calls and clone size come from that table. The sample comprises around 300,000 clones, roughly 89% of which are singletons, and just under 0.95% rests with the top ten. From germline, CDR1 is SGHAT and CDR2 FQDESV (reference sequence). The CDR3 spans 16 residues. Trimming took 5 bases from V and 3 from J, leaving 20 bases between them.

Specimen: peripheral blood. The rearrangement joins TRBV11-1 to TRBJ2-7, with no clear D. The receptor's source is a middle-aged woman who had recovered from COVID-19. CDR3 in DNA: TGTGCCAGCAGCCCCCCATTCGGAATCCACAGCTACGAGCAGTACTTC. Amino acid sequence: CASSPPFGIHSYEQYF.